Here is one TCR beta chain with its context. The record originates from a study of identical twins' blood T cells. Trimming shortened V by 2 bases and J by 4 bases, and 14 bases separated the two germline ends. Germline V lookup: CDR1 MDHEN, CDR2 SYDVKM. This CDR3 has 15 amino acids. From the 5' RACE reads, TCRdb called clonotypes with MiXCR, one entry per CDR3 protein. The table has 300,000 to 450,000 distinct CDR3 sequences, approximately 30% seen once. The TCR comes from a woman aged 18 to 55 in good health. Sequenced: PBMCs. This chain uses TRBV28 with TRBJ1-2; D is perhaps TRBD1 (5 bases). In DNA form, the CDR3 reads TGTGCCAGCAGTTTAGGGGGGAGATTGGCCTATGGCTACACCTTC. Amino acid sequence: CASSLGGRLAYGYTF.